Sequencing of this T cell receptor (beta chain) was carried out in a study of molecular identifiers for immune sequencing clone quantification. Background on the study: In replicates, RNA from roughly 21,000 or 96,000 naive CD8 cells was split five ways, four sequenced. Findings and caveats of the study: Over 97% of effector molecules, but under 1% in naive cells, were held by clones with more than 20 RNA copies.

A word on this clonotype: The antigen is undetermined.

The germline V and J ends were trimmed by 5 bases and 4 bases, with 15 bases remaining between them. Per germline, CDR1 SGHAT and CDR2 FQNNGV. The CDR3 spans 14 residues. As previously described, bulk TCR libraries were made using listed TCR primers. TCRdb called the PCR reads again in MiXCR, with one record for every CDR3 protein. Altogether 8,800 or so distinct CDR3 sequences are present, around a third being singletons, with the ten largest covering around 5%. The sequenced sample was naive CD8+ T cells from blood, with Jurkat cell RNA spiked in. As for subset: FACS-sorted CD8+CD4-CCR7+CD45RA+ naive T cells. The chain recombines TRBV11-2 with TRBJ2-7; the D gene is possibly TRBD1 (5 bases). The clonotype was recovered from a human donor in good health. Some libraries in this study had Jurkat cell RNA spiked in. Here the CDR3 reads CASSPQTGVYEQYF. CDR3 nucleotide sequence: TGTGCCAGCAGCCCCCAAACAGGAGTATACGAGCAGTACTTC.